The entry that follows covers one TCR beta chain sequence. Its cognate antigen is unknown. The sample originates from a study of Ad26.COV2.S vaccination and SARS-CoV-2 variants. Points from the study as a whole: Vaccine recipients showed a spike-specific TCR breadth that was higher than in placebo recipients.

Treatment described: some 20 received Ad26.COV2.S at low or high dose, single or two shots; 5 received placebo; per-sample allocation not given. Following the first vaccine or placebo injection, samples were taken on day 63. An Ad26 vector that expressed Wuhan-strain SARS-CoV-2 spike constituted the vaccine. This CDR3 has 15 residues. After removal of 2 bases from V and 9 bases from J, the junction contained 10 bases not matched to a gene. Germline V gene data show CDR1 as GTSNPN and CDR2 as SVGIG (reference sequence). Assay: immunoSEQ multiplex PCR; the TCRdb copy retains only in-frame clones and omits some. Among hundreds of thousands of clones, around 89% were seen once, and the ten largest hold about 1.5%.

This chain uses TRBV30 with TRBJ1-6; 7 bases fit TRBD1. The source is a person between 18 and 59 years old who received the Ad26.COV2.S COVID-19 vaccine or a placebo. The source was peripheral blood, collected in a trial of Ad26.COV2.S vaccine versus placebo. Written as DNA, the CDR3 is TGTGCCTGGAGTTCCCGACAGGGTTTTTTTTCACCCCTCCACTTT. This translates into CAWSSRQGFFSPLHF.